This T cell receptor (beta chain) was found in a study of blood T cells in healthy people across ages. Notes on the study in general: Unsorted PBMCs prevented conclusive naive versus antigen-experienced comparison. Roughly linear age-related decline in beta diversity appeared, significant by age around 42.

There were at least 5 micrograms of total RNA extracted from every sample. For the second PCR, which ran for 7 to 11 cycles, a sample-barcoded 5' primer and a J-beta primer mix were used. TCRdb reprocessed the 5' RACE reads via MiXCR and lists one record per CDR3 protein. The sample holds hundreds of thousands of distinct CDR3 sequences, roughly 34% seen once. Of note for this clonotype: The antigen remains undetermined.

The CDR3 has 14 residues. Germline V gene lookup returns CDR1 SGDLS and CDR2 YYNGEE. V lost 0 bases and J lost 1, with 7 bases in between. Sequenced input: blood. The sequence was collected from a man between 18 and 29 years old in good health. The chain couples TRBV9 to TRBJ1-1; D unclear. The CDR3 DNA follows: TGTGCCAGCAGCGTAGCTCTAACGAACACTGAAGCTTTCTTT. It codes for CASSVALTNTEAFF.